One and the same sample provided the 29 T cell receptor beta chains below, sequenced in a study of PD-1 blockade in classical Hodgkin lymphoma. As to time point: cycle 4 day 1 (C4D1), after about 6 weeks of nivolumab. Brentuximab vedotin exposure varied, and every patient relapsed after autologous stem cell transplantation. The authors enriched CD8+ T cells from thawed PBMCs via magnetic negative selection. Assay: immunoSEQ multiplex PCR; the TCRdb copy retains only in-frame clones and omits some. The profile shows around 6,700 clones, about 76% of them singletons. The sequencing used CD8+ T cells from blood, collected before the fourth cycle of nivolumab. The origin of the receptors is a human donor with classical Hodgkin lymphoma.

The rearrangement links TRBV4-1 to TRBJ1-2; D is undetermined. CDR3 length: 16 residues. The V and J ends lost 1 base and 2 bases respectively, with 14 bases between them. Germline-derived CDR1 and CDR2 are MGHRA and YSYEKL. The CDR3 region is CASSQGFPPRNYGYTF. Here the CDR3 DNA reads TGCGCCAGCAGCCAAGGTTTCCCACCAAGAAACTATGGCTACACCTTC.

CDR3 residues: CASSLSLEFGTQYF. CDR3 coding DNA: TGTGCCAGCAGCTTATCGCTAGAGTTCGGTACGCAGTATTTT. V usage is TRBV7-9 and J usage is TRBJ2-3, with no clear D. With 2 bases removed from V and 8 bases from J, the gap between germline ends came to 14 bases. Per the germline V gene, CDR1 is SEHNR and CDR2 is FQNEAQ (reference sequence). CDR3 length: 14 residues.

J is TRBJ1-1 and V is TRBV27; D is possibly TRBD1 (5 bases). V was shortened by 0 bases and J by 7 bases, with 12 bases between the two germline ends. Germline values: CDR1 MNHEY, CDR2 SMNVEV (reference sequence). The CDR3 contains 14 residues. The CDR3 DNA reads as TGTGCCAGCAGTTTATCAACAGGCGGGGTTGAAGCTTTCTTT. This sequence encodes CASSLSTGGVEAFF.

V usage is TRBV25-1 and J usage is TRBJ2-7; D is perhaps TRBD1 or TRBD2 (5 bases each). The ends were cut back, 5 bases at V and 9 bases at J, with 11 bases in the middle. The V gene's germline CDR1 is MGHDK and CDR2 SYGVNS. This CDR3 has 11 amino acids. CDR3 protein: CASSSPRGQYF. Written as DNA, the CDR3 is TGTGCCAGCAGTTCGCCGAGGGGGCAGTACTTC.

This chain connects TRBV4-2 to TRBJ2-7, with D possibly being TRBD2 (6 bases). The CDR3 totals 16 residues. V shed 3 bases and J shed 9 bases, with 24 bases lying between them. Germline-derived CDR1 and CDR2 are LGHNA and YNFKEQ. CDR3 in amino acids: CASSQGLRDLLLGQYF. CDR3 nucleotides: TGTGCCAGCAGCCAGGGGCTCCGGGACTTACTACTGGGGCAGTACTTC.

The genes are TRBV4-1 and TRBJ2-1; 8 bases fit TRBD1. Germline loops: CDR1 MGHRA, CDR2 YSYEKL. The CDR3 covers 16 residues. After removal of 0 bases from V and 4 bases from J, the junction contained 5 bases not matched to a gene. The CDR3 coding sequence is TGCGCCAGCAGCCAAGATACGGGACAGGCATACAATGAGCAGTTCTTC. Translating gives CASSQDTGQAYNEQFF.

This chain connects TRBV18 to TRBJ2-3; the match to TRBD2 covers 8 bases. The CDR3 is 17 residues long. Looked up from germline, CDR1 is KGHSH and CDR2 is LQKENI. Trimming cost V 3 bases and J 1 base; bases outside gene matches: 9. The CDR3, as DNA: TGTGCCAGCTCACCCACCGGGGTAGCGGGGCGCACAGATACGCAGTATTTT. The encoded protein is CASSPTGVAGRTDTQYF.

The chain links TRBV7-6 to TRBJ1-1; D gene unclear. Trimming removed 5 bases from V and 2 bases from J, with 12 bases in between. CDR3 length: 14 residues. Germline V gives CDR1 SGHVS, CDR2 FNYEAQ. The CDR3 loop reads CASSPGGRNTEAFF. As DNA, the CDR3 is TGTGCCAGCAGCCCCGGCGGGAGAAACACTGAAGCTTTCTTT. Based on the CDR3 plus reference TRBV7-6 and TRBJ1-1, the full variable domain is GAGVSQSPRYKVTKRGQDVALRCDPISGHVSLYWYRQALGQGPEFLTYFNYEAQQDKSGLPNDRFSAERPEGSISTLTIQRTEQRDSAMYRCASSPGGRNTEAFFGQGTRLTVV.

The V and J genes are TRBV4-1 and TRBJ2-3; 14 positions match TRBD2. From germline, CDR1 is MGHRA and CDR2 YSYEKL. The junction had 5 bases not matched to a gene; V was cut back by 1 base and J by 2 bases. The CDR3 spans 18 residues. Written as DNA, the CDR3 is TGCGCCAGCAGCCAAGTTGGACTAGCGGGAGGCCCCACAGATACGCAGTATTTT. Amino acids: CASSQVGLAGGPTDTQYF.

The gene calls are TRBV5-6 and TRBJ1-2; D unclear. CDR1 SGHDT and CDR2 YYEEEE come from the germline V gene. The CDR3 is 19 amino acids. Trimming stripped 1 base from V and 8 bases from J, with 30 bases between. CDR3 sequence (DNA): TGTGCCAGCAGCTTGTTGGCAGAGATGGCGCCCCTAGCCTATTTAGGCTACACCTTC. This sequence encodes CASSLLAEMAPLAYLGYTF.

V and J are TRBV5-1 and TRBJ2-3; 10 positions agree with TRBD1. The CDR3 length is 15 residues. Germline V CDR1 and CDR2: SGHRS, YFSETQ. Germline trimming cut 9 bases from V and 5 bases from J; bases unmatched to any gene: 12. CDR3 nucleotides: TGCGCCACCGCCTTCGACAGGGGGCAGGTAGATACGCAGTATTTT. This encodes CATAFDRGQVDTQYF.

In nucleotides, the CDR3 is TGTGCCAGCAGCTTGCCGGCAGGGAACACTGAAGCTTTCTTT. Its translation: CASSLPAGNTEAFF. The chain employs TRBV5-4 and TRBJ1-1; no clear D. The CDR3 has 14 residues. Germline CDR1 SGHNT, CDR2 YYREEE (reference sequence). The ends were cut back, 1 base at V and 1 base at J, with 8 bases in the middle.

The rearrangement joins TRBV5-1 to TRBJ1-1; D remains ambiguous. CDR3 size: 13 residues. In germline, CDR1 is SGHRS, CDR2 YFSETQ. The V and J ends lost 4 bases and 1 base respectively, with 8 bases between them. The CDR3 coding sequence is TGCGCCAGCAGCCCTCGGACGAACACTGAAGCTTTCTTT. Residues: CASSPRTNTEAFF.

This clone was counted a few times. This chain's CDR3 is CASSQERGNPYGYTF. For the CDR3, the DNA is TGCGCCAGCAGCCAAGAGCGTGGGAATCCATATGGCTACACCTTC. V gene TRBV4-1 combines with J gene TRBJ1-2; D is unresolved. CDR3 size: 15 residues. V shed 0 bases and J shed 5 bases, with 13 bases lying between them. Germline V gene lookup returns CDR1 MGHRA and CDR2 YSYEKL.

The chain carries TRBV5-6 and TRBJ2-7; 13 bases match TRBD2. This CDR3 has 16 residues. Germline CDR1 SGHDT, CDR2 YYEEEE. V shed 3 bases, J shed 4 bases, and the junction held 7 bases outside the gene matches. This chain's CDR3 is CASSSRTSGRSYEQYF. CDR3 nucleotide sequence: TGTGCCAGCAGCTCCCGGACTAGCGGGAGATCATACGAGCAGTACTTC.

V gene TRBV13 combines with J gene TRBJ1-1, with no clear D. This CDR3 has 12 residues. Looked up from germline, CDR1 is PRHDT and CDR2 is FYEKMQ (reference sequence). V gave up 5 bases and J gave up 5 bases, with 9 bases separating them. CDR3 coding DNA: TGTGCCAGCAGCCTCCATAAAACTGAAGCTTTCTTT. Encoded protein: CASSLHKTEAFF. Drawing the rest from reference TRBV13 and TRBJ1-1, the complete variable domain is AAGVIQSPRHLIKEKRETATLKCYPIPRHDTVYWYQQGPGQDPQFLISFYEKMQSDKGSIPDRFSAQQFSDYHSELNMSSLELGDSALYFCASSLHKTEAFFGQGTRLTVV.

A few counts support this clone. At the DNA level, this CDR3 is encoded by other sequences in the same sample as well. J is TRBJ2-1 and V is TRBV5-1, with 8 bases that match TRBD2. The CDR3 is made up of 15 amino acids. Germline CDR1 and CDR2: SGHRS and YFSETQ. The V gene end was trimmed by 3 bases and the J gene end by 2 bases; junction bases not matched to a gene: 4. The CDR3 DNA reads as TGCGCCAGCAGCTCCTCCGGGGGGGCCTACAATGAGCAGTTCTTC. The encoded protein is CASSSSGGAYNEQFF.

The chain uses TRBV10-3 and TRBJ1-5, with D perhaps TRBD1 (6 bases). Germline V lookup: CDR1 ENHRY, CDR2 SYGVKD. V lost 2 bases to trimming and J lost 3 bases, with 11 bases between them. The CDR3 is 15 residues long. CDR3 protein: CAISEQGGLNQPQHF. The CDR3 nucleotides read TGTGCCATCAGTGAGCAAGGGGGACTCAATCAGCCCCAGCATTTT.

The chain is built from TRBV28 and TRBJ1-5, with a tentative D call TRBD1 (6 bases). This CDR3 is built from 15 residues. Trimming pared 1 base from V and 11 bases from J, leaving 18 bases between. CDR1 and CDR2 (germline): MDHEN, SYDVKM. The CDR3 loop reads CASSLSGQLPRAQHF. The CDR3 coding sequence is TGTGCCAGCAGTTTATCCGGACAGCTCCCGAGGGCCCAGCATTTT.

This clone was seen a handful of times. CDR3 amino acids: CASSQDGTQRETQYF. CDR3 bases: TGCGCCAGCAGCCAAGATGGGACCCAGAGGGAGACCCAGTACTTC. The chain couples TRBV4-1 to TRBJ2-5; D may correspond to TRBD1 or TRBD2 (5 bases each). CDR3 length equals 15 residues. Trimming removed 0 bases from V and 5 bases from J, with 13 bases in between. CDR1 and CDR2 from the germline V gene are MGHRA and YSYEKL.

The chain combines TRBV27 with TRBJ1-4; TRBD1 agrees at 11 bases. The CDR3 spans 16 residues. V shed 8 bases and J 3 bases; nucleotides not matched to a gene: 8. Per the germline V gene, CDR1 is MNHEY and CDR2 is SMNVEV (reference sequence). The CDR3 DNA reads as TGTGCCAGCCTTTGGACAGGGGGCCTTGCTAATGAAAAACTGTTTTTT. This translates into CASLWTGGLANEKLFF.

The gene calls are TRBV5-1 and TRBJ2-2; 9 nucleotides line up with TRBD1. The CDR3 has 15 residues. The J segment lost 7 bases and the V segment lost 4 bases, leaving 8 bases of the junction unmatched. Germline CDR1 reads SGHRS; CDR2 reads YFSETQ. CDR3 in amino acids: CASSPSQGAGGELFF. In nucleotides, the CDR3 is TGCGCCAGCAGCCCGTCACAGGGGGCAGGCGGGGAGCTGTTTTTT.

This clone has more than one count but fewer than ten. The chain recombines TRBV5-4 with TRBJ1-1; D possibly corresponds to TRBD1 (6 bases). Germline CDR1 reads SGHNT; CDR2 reads YYREEE (reference sequence). The CDR3 contains 14 residues. Between the trimmed V and J ends, which lost 5 bases and 3 bases, there was a span of 14 bases. The CDR3 reads CASSSGAGHTEAFF. CDR3 bases: TGTGCCAGCAGTTCGGGGGCTGGGCACACTGAAGCTTTCTTT.

This clone has a single count. The chain links TRBV27 to TRBJ1-2; TRBD1 agrees at 8 bases. V lost 10 bases, J lost 2 bases, and 15 bases stayed unmatched. The CDR3 runs to 16 residues. The germline V gene has CDR1 MNHEY and CDR2 SMNVEV (reference sequence). The CDR3 DNA is TGTGCCACCTCAAGACAGGGGCCCTTGGAGAACTATGGCTACACCTTC. Translated, it gives CATSRQGPLENYGYTF.

This clone was counted a few times. The CDR3 coding sequence is TGCGCCAGCAGCTTAACTACGGGAATGACCGGGGAGCTGTTTTTT. Translating gives CASSLTTGMTGELFF. The gene calls are TRBV5-1 and TRBJ2-2; tentatively, D is TRBD2 (5 bases). Between the trimmed V and J ends, which lost 2 bases and 5 bases, there was a span of 13 bases. This CDR3 is 15 amino acids long. CDR1 SGHRS and CDR2 YFSETQ come from the germline V gene.

The CDR3 loop reads CASSLSTGIYGYTF. The CDR3 DNA reads as TGTGCCAGCAGCTTATCGACAGGTATCTATGGCTACACCTTC. The genes are TRBV5-4 and TRBJ1-2; tentative D call: TRBD1 (6 bases). Germline V CDR1 and CDR2: SGHNT, YYREEE (reference sequence). The CDR3 runs 14 residues. Trimming took 2 bases from V and 4 from J, leaving 12 bases between them.

This clone has more than one count but fewer than ten. The V call is TRBV6-4, the J call TRBJ2-3, with D possibly called TRBD1 or TRBD2 (5 bases each). V gave up 6 bases and J gave up 3 bases, with 13 bases separating them. This CDR3 has 14 residues. CDR1 is MRHNA, CDR2 SNTAGT, per germline. CDR3 sequence (DNA): TGTGCCAGCAGCCCCTCGGGGCCGACAGATACGCAGTATTTT. Protein product: CASSPSGPTDTQYF.

This clone occurred a few times. V gene TRBV7-3 combines with J gene TRBJ2-7, with a possible D match to TRBD2 (5 bases). The V end lost 2 bases, the J end lost 0 bases, and 8 bases lay between the germline ends. CDR3 length equals 14 residues. CDR1 is SGHTA, CDR2 FQGTGA, per germline. The CDR3, as DNA: TGTGCCAGCAGCTTATTAGGGAGCTCCTACGAGCAGTACTTC. As protein: CASSLLGSSYEQYF.

This chain joins TRBV7-9 and TRBJ2-7, with D perhaps TRBD2 (5 bases). The CDR3 runs 17 residues. V lost 3 bases to trimming and J lost 2 bases, with 20 bases between them. Germline V gene sequence: CDR1 SEHNR, CDR2 FQNEAQ (reference sequence). CDR3 in DNA: TGTGCCAGCAGCTTTCCGGAGAGCGGTGGGGAGACCTACGAGCAGTACTTC. Amino acids: CASSFPESGGETYEQYF.